The rows below give T cell receptor beta chains drawn from one sample of a study of cytomegalovirus exposure and HLA in healthy donors. The method was immunoSEQ multiplex PCR; TCRdb's version includes in-frame clones alone and lacks a portion of them. The table records around 140,000 clones, approximately 80% of them present only once. Sample: PBMCs. These receptors were collected from a woman aged 18-29 years in good health and CMV-seropositive. Each CDR3 is given with its conserved first and last residue. D genes are given only for firm matches. Clone sizes are given selectively: once, few, many, or a class where the clone is expanded.

NA	TRBV9	few	TRBJ1-5	TGTGCCAGCAGCGCTACAGGTTATAGCAATCAGCCCCAGCATTTT	CASSATGYSNQPQHF
TRBD1	TRBV28	NA	TRBJ1-1	TGTGCCAGCAGTTTTTTTGGGACAGGGTATGCTTTCTTT	CASSFFGTGYAFF
TRBD1	TRBV4-1	NA	TRBJ1-3	TGCGCCAGCAGCCAAGCCCGACAGGGAGCTGGAAACACCATATATTTT	CASSQARQGAGNTIYF
TRBD1	TRBV4-1	NA	TRBJ1-6	TGCGCCAGCAGCCAACAGACAGGGAATTCACCCCTCCACTTT	CASSQQTGNSPLHF
NA	TRBV9	NA	TRBJ1-2	TGTGCCAGCAGCGTAGAGGCAGGCGCCTTCTATGGCTACACCTTC	CASSVEAGAFYGYTF
TRBD1	TRBV7-9	NA	TRBJ2-7	TGTGCCAGCAGCTTAGAGGGACAGGGAGACGAGCAGTACTTC	CASSLEGQGDEQYF
NA	TRBV11-2	NA	TRBJ2-3	TGTGCCAGCAGCTTCCGGGACACCACAGATACGCAGTATTTT	CASSFRDTTDTQYF
NA	TRBV6-5	NA	TRBJ1-3	TGTGCCAGCAGTCGGACATACTCTGGAAACACCATATATTTT	CASSRTYSGNTIYF
NA	TRBV6-5	NA	TRBJ1-3	TGTGCCAGCAGTTACTTCGGGGGAAACACCATATATTTT	CASSYFGGNTIYF
NA	TRBV27	NA	TRBJ1-1	TGTGCCAGCAGTTGGACAGAAACCTCCACTGAAGCTTTCTTT	CASSWTETSTEAFF
TRBD1	TRBV15	NA	TRBJ2-7	TGTGCCACCAGCAGATCGGGGACAGCAGAGAGAGAGCAGTACTTC	CATSRSGTAEREQYF
TRBD1	TRBV7-2	NA	TRBJ1-4	TGTGCCAGCAGCTTAGTTGGACAGGGACGATCAACTAATGAAAAACTGTTTTTT	CASSLVGQGRSTNEKLFF
NA	TRBV12-5	NA	TRBJ2-7	TGTGCTAGTGGATCCCTAGGTGTGTGGAACGAGCAGTACTTC	CASGSLGVWNEQYF
TRBD1	TRBV6-5	few	TRBJ1-6	TGTGCCAGCAGTAAGACAGGGAAATATTCACCCCTCCACTTT	CASSKTGKYSPLHF
TRBD1	TRBV9	NA	TRBJ1-4	TGTGCCAGCAGCGTAGGAGGGACAGGGAGGGAAAAACTGTTTTTT	CASSVGGTGREKLFF
TRBD1	TRBV29-1	NA	TRBJ1-1	TGCAGCGTTGTGGGACAGGGAGTTTTCCCGGGTGAAGCTTTCTTT	CSVVGQGVFPGEAFF
NA	TRBV6-4	NA	TRBJ1-1	TGTGCCAGCAGTGACGCGGCGAACACTGAAGCTTTCTTT	CASSDAANTEAFF
TRBD1	TRBV7-8	few	TRBJ1-1	TGTGCCAGCAGCTTAGCGGGGATACAGGGGCGCGGAACTGAAGCTTTCTTT	CASSLAGIQGRGTEAFF
NA	TRBV28	NA	TRBJ2-7	TGTGCCAGCAGTTTCGCGGGGGCGATTTACGAGCAGTACTTC	CASSFAGAIYEQYF
NA	TRBV15	few	TRBJ1-5	TGTGCCACCAGCAGCTACAATCAGCCCCAGCATTTT	CATSSYNQPQHF
NA	TRBV6-1	few	TRBJ2-3	TGTGCCAGCAGTGAACAGGGTGGGATCGCAGATACGCAGTATTTT	CASSEQGGIADTQYF
NA	TRBV9	NA	TRBJ1-2	TGTGCCAGCAGCGTAGGGGGGACTGCAAGGGGAGTATATGGCTACACCTTC	CASSVGGTARGVYGYTF
NA	TRBV7-9	once	TRBJ2-5	TGTGCCAGCAGCTTAGTGCAGGGCGAGACCCAGTACTTC	CASSLVQGETQYF
TRBD1	TRBV5-4	NA	TRBJ1-1	TGTGCCAGCAGCTCTCCGGCAGGGGGCTTGAACACTGAAGCTTTCTTT	CASSSPAGGLNTEAFF
TRBD1	TRBV27	NA	TRBJ1-6	TGTGCCAGCAGTTCTACAGGGGTAGATTCACCCCTCCACTTT	CASSSTGVDSPLHF
NA	TRBV15	NA	TRBJ2-7	TGTGCCACCAGCAGAGATTCCTCAGGGGGGTACGAGCAGTACTTC	CATSRDSSGGYEQYF
NA	TRBV28	NA	TRBJ1-6	TGTGCCAGCAGTTTACAGGGCTGGTATAATTCACCCCTCCACTTT	CASSLQGWYNSPLHF
TRBD1	TRBV10-2	NA	TRBJ1-6	TGCGCCAGCAGTGACGTGGACAGGAGCTCCTATAATTCACCCCTCCACTTT	CASSDVDRSSYNSPLHF
NA	TRBV6-5	once	TRBJ1-1	TGTGCCAGCAGTTACTCGCAGGGGATGAACACTGAAGCTTTCTTT	CASSYSQGMNTEAFF
TRBD2	TRBV5-4	NA	TRBJ2-2	TGTGCCAGCAGCGCGGGACTAGCGGGGGCGAACACCGGGGAGCTGTTTTTT	CASSAGLAGANTGELFF
TRBD2	TRBV19	NA	TRBJ2-3	TGTGCCAGTAGGGAGACTAGCGGGGGCGAATACACAGATACGCAGTATTTT	CASRETSGGEYTDTQYF
NA	TRBV18	few	TRBJ2-6	TGTGCCAGCCACGACAGCCATTCTGGGGCCAACGTCCTGACTTTC	CASHDSHSGANVLTF
NA	TRBV7-9	NA	TRBJ2-7	TGTGCCAGCAGCCGCGGGGACAGACTATACGAGCAGTACTTC	CASSRGDRLYEQYF
NA	TRBV28	NA	TRBJ2-1	TGTGCCAGCAGTTCCGTCTCGCGGTCCTACAATGAGCAGTTCTTC	CASSSVSRSYNEQFF
TRBD1	TRBV2	NA	TRBJ2-7	TGTGCCTTACGGACAGGACTGATCGGGGAGCAGTACTTC	CALRTGLIGEQYF
NA	TRBV5-6	NA	TRBJ1-5	TGTGCCAGCAGTCACGGACAGATCAATCAGCCCCAGCATTTT	CASSHGQINQPQHF
NA	TRBV9	NA	TRBJ2-7	TGTGCCAGCAGCGTAGATGGCTCAACCTACGAGCAGTACTTC	CASSVDGSTYEQYF
TRBD1	TRBV11-2	NA	TRBJ1-4	TGTGCCAGCAGCTTAGACCCCGGGACAGGGGGCAGAAAACTGTTTTTT	CASSLDPGTGGRKLFF
NA	TRBV5-1	NA	TRBJ2-5	TGCGCCAGCAGGAAGGCAGAGCAGGGGTGGAAGACCCAGTACTTC	CASRKAEQGWKTQYF